These 10 T cell receptor beta chains came from one sample sequenced in a study of CD8+ T cells in alopecia areata. It was cDNA, reverse transcribed from extracted RNA, that served as the sequencing template. TCRdb's table, derived via immunoSEQ multiplex PCR, lists solely in-frame clones and lacks some. This sample has about 110,000 clones, with 65% to 85% found just once. Specified treatment: oral pan-JAK inhibitor, 5-10 mg twice daily. The specimen was CD8+ T cells sorted from blood, collected at week 24, from a patient treated with tofacitinib. The receptors originated from a human donor with alopecia areata.

The rearrangement joins TRBV4-3 to TRBJ2-7; weak D call: TRBD2 (5 bases). CDR3 length: 15 residues. Germline CDR1 and CDR2: LGHNA and YSLEER. Between the trimmed V and J ends, which lost 1 base and 7 bases, there was a span of 17 bases. CDR3 bases: TGCGCCAGCAGCCAAGGGACTGGCTCTGTAGGGGAGCAGTACTTC. Translation: CASSQGTGSVGEQYF.

V is TRBV30 and J is TRBJ2-2; TRBD2 agrees at 13 bases. Trimming cost V 1 base and J 2 bases; bases outside gene matches: 4. Germline assignment: CDR1 GTSNPN and CDR2 SVGIG (reference sequence). CDR3 length: 17 amino acids. DNA of the CDR3: TGTGCCTGGAGTGGACTAGCGGGGGGCCGTAACACCGGGGAGCTGTTTTTT. Translation gives CAWSGLAGGRNTGELFF.

This clone was seen a single time. The V call is TRBV27, the J call TRBJ2-3; maybe TRBD1 (5 bases). Trimming cost V 2 bases and J 1 base, with 13 bases left between them. CDR3 length: 16 amino acids. CDR1 is MNHEY, CDR2 SMNVEV, per germline (reference sequence). The DNA of the CDR3 is TGTGCCAGCAGTTTACTTGACAGATTAGGCACAGATACGCAGTATTTT. Its translation is CASSLLDRLGTDTQYF.

The chain is built from TRBV11-2 and TRBJ2-5; 11 positions match TRBD2. Looked up from germline, CDR1 is SGHAT and CDR2 is FQNNGV. The ends lost 6 bases at V and 5 bases at J; junction bases unmatched: 11. The CDR3 is 16 amino acids. CDR3 sequence reads: CASSFPPSGGPETQYF. The CDR3 nucleotides read TGTGCCAGCAGTTTCCCCCCTAGCGGGGGGCCGGAGACCCAGTACTTC.

The chain combines TRBV7-9 with TRBJ2-7, with D perhaps TRBD2 (6 bases). Germline lookup yields CDR1 SEHNR and CDR2 FQNEAQ (reference sequence). The ends were cut back, 3 bases at V and 5 bases at J, with 14 bases in the middle. The CDR3 length is 14 residues. CDR3 sequence: CASSLGTGGNEQYF. The CDR3 DNA is TGTGCCAGCAGCTTGGGGACCGGAGGGAACGAGCAGTACTTC.

The rearrangement links TRBV6-5 to TRBJ1-1; D ambiguous. The CDR3 length is 11 residues. V lost 8 bases and J lost 0, with 4 bases in between. The germline V gene has CDR1 MNHEY and CDR2 SVGAGI. The CDR3 region has the DNA TGTGCCAGCCAGATGAACACTGAAGCTTTCTTT. Residues: CASQMNTEAFF.

This chain connects TRBV27 to TRBJ2-1; the D call may be TRBD1 or TRBD2 (5 bases each). V was cut by 2 bases and J by 6 bases, with 5 bases left in between. CDR3 length equals 12 residues. Germline V gene sequence: CDR1 MNHEY, CDR2 SMNVEV (reference sequence). The CDR3 DNA is TGTGCCAGCAGTTTAGGGGGCAATGAGCAGTTCTTC. Protein product: CASSLGGNEQFF.

This rearrangement joins TRBV13 to TRBJ2-7, with 7 bases matching TRBD2. Per germline, CDR1 PRHDT and CDR2 FYEKMQ (reference sequence). V shed 0 bases, J shed 7 bases, and the junction held 0 bases outside the gene matches. This CDR3 comprises 12 residues. In DNA form, the CDR3 reads TGTGCCAGCAGCTTAGGACTAGCGGAGCAGTACTTC. As protein: CASSLGLAEQYF.

This chain links TRBV27 with TRBJ1-1; D remains unclear. The V gene lost 0 bases and the J gene lost 4 bases, with 6 bases spanning the gap. CDR3 length: 13 amino acids. In germline, CDR1 is MNHEY, CDR2 SMNVEV (reference sequence). The DNA for the CDR3 is TGTGCCAGCAGTTTATCAGGGTTCACTGAAGCTTTCTTT. Translated, it gives CASSLSGFTEAFF.

V and J are TRBV11-2 and TRBJ1-2; D call uncertain. Deletions cut 5 bases from V and 7 bases from J, with 20 bases between. The CDR3 consists of 15 residues. CDR1 is SGHAT, CDR2 FQNNGV, per germline. This chain's CDR3 is CASSPTGEERSGYTF. CDR3 in DNA: TGTGCCAGCAGCCCGACCGGGGAGGAGAGGAGTGGCTACACCTTC.